This T cell receptor beta chain was sequenced in a study of beta chain features in type 1 diabetes (dated by TCRdb to between 2017 and 2018). Concerning the study at large: Mean age, gender distribution, total cell number and subset yield did not differ between patients and healthy donors. Regulatory and stem cell-like memory subsets were obtained from only 8 patients and about 8 healthy donors, while naive and central memory subsets were obtained from all 30 or so donors. Across all samples, about 110 million sorted cells were examined, and cell number per subset correlated strongly with RNA yield. The study compared the TCRB repertoires of sorted circulating CD4+ T cell subsets in recently diagnosed type 1 diabetes patients with those in matched healthy donors.

Spanning cysteine to phenylalanine, the CDR3 consists of 12 amino acids. Of the read, only the CDR3 DNA is kept; its 36 bases are in frame from base 1. V drops 6 bases and J drops 1 base, leaving 5 bases in between. From a lookup of the germline V gene, CDR1 and CDR2 are ENHRY and SYGVKD. Each donor gave one peripheral blood draw, averaging approximately 110 mL, which was collected into heparinised tubes. A BD FACSAria II and a panel including CD45RO, CCR7, CD25, CD127, CD95 and CD27 were used to sort naive, central memory, regulatory and stem cell-like memory CD4+ T cells. All sorted populations exceeded 95% purity. PBMCs were isolated immediately by Lymphoprep density gradient centrifugation and stained directly without culture. To minimize batch effects, samples were stained and sorted in pairs, one healthy donor with one patient per experiment. The table lists this clone with many counts. Its cognate antigen has yet to be identified. Within one base of it there is no much larger clone, and no base qualities were kept.

The High Capacity cDNA Reverse Transcription Kit was used to reverse transcribe all of the isolated RNA, meaning that expressed TCRB transcripts were what got sequenced. Deep immunoSEQ sequencing was applied to naive, central memory and regulatory T cell samples, giving an average of roughly 3.5 million total reads per sample. Sorted cells were lysed in RLT buffer and RNA was extracted with DNase-treated RNeasy Micro or Mini kits, depending on cell number. To prevent cross-contamination, each cell subset was processed individually, whereas patient and healthy donor samples were processed jointly. The immunoSEQ multiplex PCR was used to amplify TCRB sequences from cDNA, generating 87-bp fragments that spanned the CDR3 region. Sequencing of the amplicons was performed on the Illumina HiSeq platform. Concerning the study's data processing: Synthetic template baselines were used to correct PCR bias computationally, reads within Hamming distance 2 were collapsed, and singletons that could not be merged were discarded. Reads were aligned against IMGT to assign V, D and J genes, CDR3 length and insertions or deletions at six rearrangement sites. Within each subset, clonotype counts were normalized to sorted cell number, and only after that were true diversity and Gini coefficients computed with the tcR R package. The overlap coefficient, calculated on TCRB nucleotide sequences, was used to quantify repertoire sharing. Not all clones reach the TCRdb copy of this immuneACCESS table, which keeps in-frame sequences only. Checked studies attribute under half of the gap to unresolved V genes and leave the rest unexplained. That table supplies the V and J calls and clone size; D and trimming were determined from the DNA. This sample gives 130,000 to 150,000 clones in total; just over 9% of them show up just once. The top ten clones comprise 0.6% to 0.8% of the sample.

Broad study findings and their caveats: PCR may preferentially amplify shorter templates, but because patient and control samples were amplified and corrected together, any resulting skew would affect both groups equally. Because the HLA sub-analyses included only small numbers of individuals, any influence of HLA type on TCRB rearrangement was left unresolved. Fewer insertions and more nucleotide deletions at VDJ recombination sites were observed in patients with type 1 diabetes, implying thymic rearrangement abnormalities. Because cDNA was sequenced instead of genomic DNA, activated cells with high expression could be over-represented, although the groups did not differ in activation or CD3 levels. Naive, central memory and regulatory TCRB repertoires appeared to be more similar among patients than among healthy donors. In all four CD4+ subsets, TCRB CDR3 length was moderately but significantly shorter in type 1 diabetes patients.

The V and J segments used are TRBV10-3 and TRBJ2-3; the D gene lacks a confident call. The receptor comes from a man aged 18 to 29 in good health. The sequenced material came from central memory CD4+ T cells from blood. The DNA sequence follows: TGTGCCATCAGACCGGGCACAGATACGCAGTATTTT. This gives the protein CAIRPGTDTQYF.